This entry lists 26 T cell receptor beta chains sequenced from one sample in a study of blood T cell repertoires in COVID-19. Clones were read by immunoSEQ multiplex PCR, and TCRdb kept only the in-frame ones, dropping some. The sample has some 200,000 clones; 86% are singletons. Sequenced material: PBMCs or T cells enriched from blood (not recorded which). The receptors come from a woman in her 40s with acute COVID-19.

J is TRBJ1-2 and V is TRBV29-1; the match to TRBD1 covers 9 bases. CDR1 is SQVTM and CDR2 is ANQGSEA in the germline V gene. With V trimmed by 4 bases and J by 4 bases, 7 bases remained unmatched. The CDR3 is 14 amino acids. The CDR3 spells CSVVGQGAAYGYTF. CDR3 sequence (DNA): TGCAGCGTTGTGGGACAGGGAGCGGCCTATGGCTACACCTTC.

This chain connects TRBV29-1 to TRBJ2-3; no reliable D call. The germline gives CDR1 SQVTM, CDR2 ANQGSEA. The CDR3 spans 14 residues. Trimming took off 1 base at V and 1 base at J, with 9 bases between the two ends. The CDR3: CSVEGRLRTDTQYF. The CDR3 DNA sequence: TGCAGCGTTGAAGGACGACTGCGCACAGATACGCAGTATTTT.

This chain joins TRBV19 and TRBJ2-5, with 10 bases aligning to TRBD1. The CDR3 has 14 amino acids. Germline-derived CDR1 and CDR2 are LNHDA and SQIVND (reference sequence). V trimming: 5 bases; J trimming: 6 bases; junction bases outside the gene matches: 6. The CDR3 nucleotides read TGTGCCAGTAGTGGGACAGGGGTTTTGCAGACCCAGTACTTC. The encoded protein is CASSGTGVLQTQYF.

The genes are TRBV19 and TRBJ1-2; D remains ambiguous. V was shortened by 7 bases and J by 0 bases, with 12 bases between the two germline ends. This CDR3 comprises 14 residues. Germline values: CDR1 LNHDA, CDR2 SQIVND (reference sequence). The CDR3 DNA follows: TGTGCCAGTACCATACAGTTAGCTAACTATGGCTACACCTTC. Translating gives CASTIQLANYGYTF. The variable domain in full, completed from reference TRBV19 and TRBJ1-2, reads DGGITQSPKYLFRKEGQNVTLSCEQNLNHDAMYWYRQDPGQGLRLIYYSQIVNDFQKGDIAEGYSVSREKKESFPLTVTSAQKNPTAFYLCASTIQLANYGYTFGSGTRLTVV.

The J gene is TRBJ1-4, the V gene TRBV5-1; D is perhaps TRBD1 (5 bases). This CDR3 spans 12 amino acids. Germline assignment: CDR1 SGHRS and CDR2 YFSETQ. V lost 4 bases and J 14 bases, leaving 15 bases between the germline ends. Here the CDR3 DNA reads TGCGCCAGCAGCCCAGGGTTAGGAGTGCTGTTTTTT. Translation: CASSPGLGVLFF.

Here the CDR3 DNA reads TGTGCCAGCTCACCGCGTAAAGACAGGGGCAGCGATGGCTACACCTTC. It encodes CASSPRKDRGSDGYTF. The genes are TRBV18 and TRBJ1-2; TRBD1 aligns across 8 bases. With V trimmed by 3 bases and J by 6 bases, 12 bases remained unmatched. The CDR3 has 16 amino acids. Germline values: CDR1 KGHSH, CDR2 LQKENI.

The rearrangement links TRBV6-5 to TRBJ1-1; TRBD1 aligns across 7 bases. Germline V gene lookup returns CDR1 MNHEY and CDR2 SVGAGI. This CDR3 comprises 14 residues. V dropped 6 bases and J dropped 5; count of bases not matched to a gene: 9. In DNA, the CDR3 is TGTGCCAGCAGCTTATACAGGGGCGAGACTGAAGCTTTCTTT. As protein: CASSLYRGETEAFF.

V usage is TRBV9 and J usage is TRBJ1-1; no clear D. Trimming took 3 bases from V and 1 from J, leaving 13 bases between them. The CDR3 runs 15 residues. Germline CDR1 is SGDLS and CDR2 is YYNGEE. As DNA, the CDR3 is TGTGCCAGCAGCGCCTTGCAGGTATCGAACACTGAAGCTTTCTTT. Translating it yields CASSALQVSNTEAFF. Full variable domain (rest looked up from reference TRBV9 and TRBJ1-1): DSGVTQTPKHLITATGQRVTLRCSPRSGDLSVYWYQQSLDQGLQFLIQYYNGEERAKGNILERFSAQQFPDLHSELNLSSLELGDSALYFCASSALQVSNTEAFFGQGTRLTVV.

The J gene is TRBJ2-7, the V gene TRBV6-9; 8 bases agree with TRBD1. This CDR3 contains 15 residues. In germline, CDR1 is MNHGY, CDR2 SVAAGI. V was clipped by 2 bases and J by 0 bases; unmatched bases: 3. CDR3 region: CASSYTDRVSYEQYF. The CDR3 region has the DNA TGTGCCAGCAGTTATACGGACAGGGTCTCCTACGAGCAGTACTTC.

The chain recombines TRBV7-9 with TRBJ1-4; 11 nucleotides match TRBD1. Per germline, CDR1 SEHNR and CDR2 FQNEAQ (reference sequence). The CDR3 extends over 16 amino acids. Unmatched junction bases numbered 8, after V lost 5 bases and J lost 6 bases. In nucleotides, the CDR3 is TGTGCCAGCAGCCTTCTCCCGGGACAGGGGGATGAAAAACTGTTTTTT. It encodes CASSLLPGQGDEKLFF.

V is TRBV3-1 (or the pseudogene TRBV3-2) and J is TRBJ2-1; a weak D match, TRBD2 (6 bases). The length of the CDR3 is 15 residues. Trimming left V 6 bases short and J 0 bases short, with 12 bases between. Germline V gene data show CDR1 as LGHDT and CDR2 as YNNKEL (reference sequence). The CDR3 loop reads CASSLAPSSYNEQFF. CDR3 coding DNA: TGTGCCAGCAGTCTAGCGCCTAGCTCCTACAATGAGCAGTTCTTC.

The chain links TRBV12-3 or TRBV12-4 to TRBJ2-7; D is possibly TRBD2 (7 bases). This CDR3 is 13 amino acids long. V was shortened by 7 bases and J by 7 bases, with 17 bases between the two germline ends. CDR3 coding DNA: TGTGCCAGCACCATAGGGGGGGGGTTGGAGCAGTACTTC. Translating gives CASTIGGGLEQYF.

This clone was seen a single time. The chain recombines TRBV19 with TRBJ1-3; weak D call: TRBD1 (6 bases). The CDR3 covers 14 residues. CDR1 and CDR2 from the germline V gene are LNHDA and SQIVND (reference sequence). V was shortened by 5 bases and J by 4 bases, with 12 bases between the two germline ends. CDR3 bases: TGTGCCAGTAGTGTCGGGACATTAGGAAACACCATATATTTT. Protein sequence: CASSVGTLGNTIYF.

The J gene is TRBJ2-2, the V gene TRBV12-5; D is possibly TRBD1 (5 bases). This CDR3 spans 16 amino acids. The germline V gene encodes CDR1 LGHNT and CDR2 FRNRAP. V lost 1 base and J lost 5, with 14 bases in between. The CDR3: CASGLGTPAGTGELFF. CDR3 DNA: TGTGCTAGTGGTTTGGGTACCCCTGCAGGGACCGGGGAGCTGTTTTTT.

The chain employs TRBV19 and TRBJ2-7; 7 nucleotides align to TRBD1. Unmatched junction bases numbered 7, after V lost 0 bases and J lost 5 bases. The CDR3 is 15 residues long. CDR1 and CDR2 (germline): LNHDA, SQIVND (reference sequence). Here the CDR3 DNA reads TGTGCCAGTAGTATAGATGACAGGGAAGTCCACGAGCAGTACTTC. This translates into CASSIDDREVHEQYF.

The gene calls are TRBV7-9 and TRBJ1-1; D might be TRBD1 (6 bases). V was pared by 5 bases and J by 1 base, with 8 bases between. Per the germline V gene, CDR1 is SEHNR and CDR2 is FQNEAQ (reference sequence). CDR3 length equals 13 residues. In DNA form, the CDR3 reads TGTGCCAGCAGCCCGACAGGGAACACTGAAGCTTTCTTT. Translation gives CASSPTGNTEAFF.

The J gene is TRBJ2-7, the V gene TRBV18; D might be TRBD1 (6 bases). The V end was cut by 3 bases, the J end by 4 bases, with 13 bases between. Per germline, CDR1 KGHSH and CDR2 LQKENI. The CDR3 runs to 14 residues. CDR3 loop: CASSPQTGLYEQYF. The CDR3 region has the DNA TGTGCCAGCTCACCCCAGACAGGATTGTACGAGCAGTACTTC.

The count of this clone is one. V is TRBV27 and J is TRBJ1-5, with TRBD1 as a possible D gene (5 bases). Germline CDR1 and CDR2: MNHEY and SMNVEV (reference sequence). Trimming left V 7 bases short and J 1 base short, with 14 bases between. The CDR3 runs to 15 residues. Here the CDR3 DNA reads TGTGCCAGCACCTCGACGGGACTGAGCAATCAGCCCCAGCATTTT. This sequence encodes CASTSTGLSNQPQHF.

The chain combines TRBV11-2 with TRBJ1-4; tentative D call: TRBD1 (5 bases). This CDR3 contains 14 residues. The germline gives CDR1 SGHAT, CDR2 FQNNGV. Deletions cut 1 base from V and 7 bases from J, with 10 bases between. The CDR3 coding sequence is TGTGCCAGCAGCTTAGCTCCGGGACTTGAAAAACTGTTTTTT. This sequence encodes CASSLAPGLEKLFF.

This clone has a handful of counts. The chain links TRBV6-5 to TRBJ2-3, with D possibly being TRBD2 (6 bases). The CDR3 covers 15 residues. Germline lookup yields CDR1 MNHEY and CDR2 SVGAGI. V was cut by 6 bases and J by 3 bases, with 16 bases left in between. CDR3 bases: TGTGCCAGCAGCCCCCATGCGGGGCGGACAGATACGCAGTATTTT. Its protein is CASSPHAGRTDTQYF.

The chain is built from TRBV4-3 and TRBJ1-1, with D possibly being TRBD1 (5 bases). The length of the CDR3 is 16 residues. With 0 bases removed from V and 1 base from J, the gap between germline ends came to 12 bases. The germline gives CDR1 LGHNA, CDR2 YSLEER. Here the CDR3 reads CASSQDRTGRNTEAFF. The CDR3 DNA follows: TGCGCCAGCAGCCAAGATAGAACAGGCCGGAACACTGAAGCTTTCTTT.

CDR3 loop: CASSVPGTGGEIRAGELFF. The CDR3 nucleotides are TGTGCCAGCAGTGTCCCCGGGACAGGGGGCGAAATTAGGGCCGGGGAGCTGTTTTTT. This rearrangement joins TRBV2 to TRBJ2-2; 12 bases fit TRBD1. The CDR3 contains 19 residues. Germline CDR1 is SNHLY and CDR2 is FYNNEI. Unmatched junction bases numbered 15, after V lost 4 bases and J lost 6 bases. The entire variable domain, with the rest obtained from reference TRBV2 and TRBJ2-2, is as follows: EPEVTQTPSHQVTQMGQEVILRCVPISNHLYFYWYRQILGQKVEFLVSFYNNEISEKSEIFDDQFSVERPDGSNFTLKIRSTKLEDSAMYFCASSVPGTGGEIRAGELFFGEGSRLTVL.

As DNA, the CDR3 is TGTGCCAGCAGCTTAATAGGACCGGGACAGGGGACTGAAGCTTTCTTT. Its protein product is CASSLIGPGQGTEAFF. The rearrangement links TRBV5-4 to TRBJ1-1; 10 bases map to TRBD1. This CDR3 is 16 amino acids long. The V and J ends lost 2 bases and 5 bases, in that order; junction bases with no gene match: 9. Germline CDR1 is SGHNT and CDR2 is YYREEE (reference sequence).

The DNA of the CDR3 is TGTGCCAGCACCCATAGCGGGCCCCTTTCGGAGCAGTACGTC. Translated, it gives CASTHSGPLSEQYV. The V and J genes are TRBV2 and TRBJ2-7, with 7 bases fitting TRBD2. Germline assignment: CDR1 SNHLY and CDR2 FYNNEI. The V segment lost 7 bases and the J segment 7 bases; nucleotides outside the gene matches: 13. The CDR3 has 14 amino acids.

The chain links TRBV28 to TRBJ1-2; D gene unclear. Per germline, CDR1 MDHEN and CDR2 SYDVKM. V lost 6 bases and J lost 4, with 15 bases in between. The CDR3 contains 14 residues. CDR3 residues: CASRDTATGYGYTF. CDR3 nucleotide sequence: TGTGCCAGCAGGGATACGGCGACGGGCTATGGCTACACCTTC.

V gene TRBV19 combines with J gene TRBJ2-1; 7 nucleotides align to TRBD1. In germline, CDR1 is LNHDA, CDR2 SQIVND (reference sequence). The V and J ends lost 6 bases and 6 bases, in that order; junction bases with no gene match: 5. CDR3 length: 13 amino acids. In nucleotides, the CDR3 is TGTGCCAGTAGGAGGACAGGCCCCAATGAGCAGTTCTTC. It translates to CASRRTGPNEQFF.